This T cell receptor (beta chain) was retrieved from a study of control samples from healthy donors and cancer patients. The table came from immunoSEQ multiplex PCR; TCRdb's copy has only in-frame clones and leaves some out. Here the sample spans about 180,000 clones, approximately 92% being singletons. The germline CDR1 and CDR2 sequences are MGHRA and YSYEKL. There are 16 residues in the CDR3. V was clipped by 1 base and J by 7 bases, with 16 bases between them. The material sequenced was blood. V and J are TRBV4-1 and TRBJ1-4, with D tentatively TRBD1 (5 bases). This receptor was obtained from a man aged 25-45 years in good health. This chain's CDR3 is CASSQGAGIRGEKLFF. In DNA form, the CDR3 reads TGCGCCAGCAGCCAAGGGGCAGGGATCCGGGGTGAAAAACTGTTTTTT.